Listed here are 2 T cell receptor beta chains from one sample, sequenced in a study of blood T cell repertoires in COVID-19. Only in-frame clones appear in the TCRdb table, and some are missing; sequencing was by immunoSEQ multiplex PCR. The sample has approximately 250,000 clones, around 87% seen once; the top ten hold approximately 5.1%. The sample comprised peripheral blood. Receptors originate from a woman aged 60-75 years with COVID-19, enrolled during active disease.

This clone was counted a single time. Here the CDR3 reads CASSPGEAYNSPLHF. CDR3 coding DNA: TGTGCCAGCTCACCGGGGGAGGCCTATAATTCACCCCTCCACTTT. This chain joins TRBV18 and TRBJ1-6, with D perhaps matching TRBD1 (5 bases). CDR1 is KGHSH, CDR2 LQKENI, per germline. Deletions cut 3 bases from V and 2 bases from J, with 8 bases between. This CDR3 has 15 residues.

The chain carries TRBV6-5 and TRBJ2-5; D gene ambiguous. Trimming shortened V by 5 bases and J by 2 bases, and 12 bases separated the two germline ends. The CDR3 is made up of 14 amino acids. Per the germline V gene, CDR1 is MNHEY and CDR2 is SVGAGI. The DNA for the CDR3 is TGTGCCAGCAGTAGACTTAGAAGGCAAGAGACCCAGTACTTC. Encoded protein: CASSRLRRQETQYF.